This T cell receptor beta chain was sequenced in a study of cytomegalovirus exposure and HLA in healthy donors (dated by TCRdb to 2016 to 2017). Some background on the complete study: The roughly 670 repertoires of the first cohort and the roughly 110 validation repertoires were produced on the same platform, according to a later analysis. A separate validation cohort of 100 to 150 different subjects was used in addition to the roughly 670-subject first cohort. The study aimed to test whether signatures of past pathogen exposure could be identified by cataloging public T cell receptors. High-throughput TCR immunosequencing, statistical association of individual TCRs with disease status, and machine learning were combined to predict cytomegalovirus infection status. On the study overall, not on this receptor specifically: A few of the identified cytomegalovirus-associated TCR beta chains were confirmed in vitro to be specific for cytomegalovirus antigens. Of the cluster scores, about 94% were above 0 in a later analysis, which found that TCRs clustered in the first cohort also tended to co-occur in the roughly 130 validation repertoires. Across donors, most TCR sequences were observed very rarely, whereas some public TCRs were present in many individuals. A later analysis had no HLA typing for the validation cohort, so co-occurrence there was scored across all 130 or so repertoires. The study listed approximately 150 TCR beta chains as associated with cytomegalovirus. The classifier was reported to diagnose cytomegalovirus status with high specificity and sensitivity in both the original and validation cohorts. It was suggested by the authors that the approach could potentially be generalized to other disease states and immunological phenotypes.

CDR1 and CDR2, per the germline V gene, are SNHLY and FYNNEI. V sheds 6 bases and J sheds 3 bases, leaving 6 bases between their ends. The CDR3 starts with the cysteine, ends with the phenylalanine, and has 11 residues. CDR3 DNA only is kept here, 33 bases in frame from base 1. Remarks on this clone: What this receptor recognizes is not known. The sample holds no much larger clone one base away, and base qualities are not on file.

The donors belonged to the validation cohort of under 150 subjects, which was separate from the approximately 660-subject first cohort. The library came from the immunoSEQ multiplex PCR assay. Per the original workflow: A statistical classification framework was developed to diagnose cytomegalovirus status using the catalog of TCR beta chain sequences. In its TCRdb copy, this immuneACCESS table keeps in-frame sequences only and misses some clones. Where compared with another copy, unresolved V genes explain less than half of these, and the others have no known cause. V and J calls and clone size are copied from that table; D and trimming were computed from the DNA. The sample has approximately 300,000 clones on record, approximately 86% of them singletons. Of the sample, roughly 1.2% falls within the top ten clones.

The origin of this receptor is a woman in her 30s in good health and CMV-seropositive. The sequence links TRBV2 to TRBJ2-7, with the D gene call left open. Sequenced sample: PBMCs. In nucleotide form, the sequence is TGTGCCAGCAGAGGTTTCTACGAGCAGTACTTC. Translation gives CASRGFYEQYF.